This T cell receptor (beta chain) originates from a study of beta chain features in type 1 diabetes. Study-level information: There was similarity between patients and healthy donors in age, gender and cell yields.

This clone has a handful of counts. As every portion of the isolated RNA was reverse transcribed, the sequencing read expressed TCRB transcripts. Data came from immunoSEQ multiplex PCR; TCRdb stores just in-frame clones and leaves some out. There are under 400,000 clones in the sample; around 15% occur only once, and over 5.5% lies in the top ten. Germline lookup yields CDR1 MNHNS and CDR2 SASEGT. Unmatched junction bases numbered 5, after V lost 5 bases and J lost 4 bases. The CDR3 extends over 14 amino acids. Source material: central memory CD4+ T cells from blood. The receptor was isolated from a man between 25 and 39 years old in good health. The rearrangement joins TRBV6-1 to TRBJ2-1; 7 bases match TRBD2. This CDR3 is CASSQRGGYNEQFF. CDR3 coding DNA: TGTGCCAGCAGTCAGCGGGGTGGATACAATGAGCAGTTCTTC.